Sequencing of this T cell receptor beta chain was carried out in a study of cytomegalovirus exposure and HLA in healthy donors. The PCR had 60 Vbeta and 13 Jbeta primers. Measured with immunoSEQ multiplex PCR; TCRdb has only the in-frame clones, and not every one. The repertoire includes 140,000 or so clones, roughly 80% of them detected once, and over 2% sits in the top ten. This clone was detected only a few times. No antigen is known for it. J was trimmed by 3 bases and V by 9 bases; bases with no gene match: 14. The CDR3 length is 15 residues. Germline CDR1 SGHRS, CDR2 YFSETQ. Study-level results: Investigators reported 150 to 200 TCR beta chains as tied to cytomegalovirus. Among the most significant clusters, several appeared linked to common viral pathogens in a later analysis.

What was sequenced was PBMCs. This receptor was identified in a boy younger than 10 in good health and CMV-seronegative. This chain joins TRBV5-1 and TRBJ2-5, with 7 nucleotides matching TRBD2. CDR3 DNA sequence: TGCGCCACAGCACGGTCCCATGGGGGGGAAGAGACCCAGTACTTC. Translating it yields CATARSHGGEETQYF.